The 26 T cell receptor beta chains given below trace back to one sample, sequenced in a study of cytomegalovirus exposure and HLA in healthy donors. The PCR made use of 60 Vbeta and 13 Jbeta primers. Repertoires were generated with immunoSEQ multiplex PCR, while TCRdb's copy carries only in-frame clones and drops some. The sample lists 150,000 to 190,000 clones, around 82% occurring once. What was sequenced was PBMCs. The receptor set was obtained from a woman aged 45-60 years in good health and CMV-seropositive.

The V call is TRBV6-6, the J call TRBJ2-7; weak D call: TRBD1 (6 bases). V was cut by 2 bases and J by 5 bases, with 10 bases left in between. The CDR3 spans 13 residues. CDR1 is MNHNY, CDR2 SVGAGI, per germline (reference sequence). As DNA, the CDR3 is TGTGCCAGCAGTTACCTCAGGGGAGACGAGCAGTACTTC. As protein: CASSYLRGDEQYF.

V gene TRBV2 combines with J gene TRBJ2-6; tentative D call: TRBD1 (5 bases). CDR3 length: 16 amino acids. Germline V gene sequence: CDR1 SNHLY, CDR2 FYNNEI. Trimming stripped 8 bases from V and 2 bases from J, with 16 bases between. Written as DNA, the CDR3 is TGTGCCAGCCGATTTACAGGACAACCTGGGGCCAACGTCCTGACTTTC. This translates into CASRFTGQPGANVLTF.

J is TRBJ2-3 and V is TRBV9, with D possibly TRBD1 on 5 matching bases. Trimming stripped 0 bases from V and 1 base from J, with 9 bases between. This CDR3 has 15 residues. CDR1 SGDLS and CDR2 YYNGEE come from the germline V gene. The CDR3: CASSVEQVGTDTQYF. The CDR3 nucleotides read TGTGCCAGCAGCGTAGAACAGGTCGGCACAGATACGCAGTATTTT.

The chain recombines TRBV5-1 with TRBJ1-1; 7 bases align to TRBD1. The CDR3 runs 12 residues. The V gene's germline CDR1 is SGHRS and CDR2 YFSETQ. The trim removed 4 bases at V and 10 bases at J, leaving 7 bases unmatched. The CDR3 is CASSAGTATAFF. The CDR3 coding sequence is TGCGCCAGCAGCGCGGGGACAGCCACAGCTTTCTTT.

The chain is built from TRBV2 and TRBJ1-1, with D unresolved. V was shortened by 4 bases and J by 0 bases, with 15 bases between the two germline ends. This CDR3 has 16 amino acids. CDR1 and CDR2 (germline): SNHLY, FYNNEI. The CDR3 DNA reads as TGTGCCAGCAGTGCTAGCGGGCAGCAGTTGAACACTGAAGCTTTCTTT. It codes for CASSASGQQLNTEAFF.

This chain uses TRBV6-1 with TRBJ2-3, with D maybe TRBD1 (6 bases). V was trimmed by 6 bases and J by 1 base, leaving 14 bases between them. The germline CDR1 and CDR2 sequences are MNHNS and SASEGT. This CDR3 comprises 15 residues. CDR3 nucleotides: TGTGCCAGCAGCGGAATGGGGGCCGGCACAGATACGCAGTATTTT. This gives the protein CASSGMGAGTDTQYF.

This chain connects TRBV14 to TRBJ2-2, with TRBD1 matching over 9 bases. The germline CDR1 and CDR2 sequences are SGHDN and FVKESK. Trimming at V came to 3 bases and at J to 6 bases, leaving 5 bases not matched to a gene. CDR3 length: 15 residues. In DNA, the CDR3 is TGTGCCAGCAGCCACACAGGGGGCTATCCCGGGGAGCTGTTTTTT. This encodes CASSHTGGYPGELFF.

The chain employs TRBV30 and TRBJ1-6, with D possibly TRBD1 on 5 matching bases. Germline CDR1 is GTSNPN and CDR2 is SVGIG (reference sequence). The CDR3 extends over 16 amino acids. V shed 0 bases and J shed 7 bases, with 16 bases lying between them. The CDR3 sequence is CAWSVGHPGYNSPLHF. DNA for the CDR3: TGTGCCTGGAGTGTGGGTCATCCAGGGTACAATTCACCCCTCCACTTT.

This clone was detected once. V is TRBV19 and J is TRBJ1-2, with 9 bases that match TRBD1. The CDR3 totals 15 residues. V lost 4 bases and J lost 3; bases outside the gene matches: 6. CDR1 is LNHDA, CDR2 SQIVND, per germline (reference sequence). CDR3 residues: CASSKNRGRDYGYTF. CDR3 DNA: TGTGCCAGTAGTAAAAACAGGGGGCGGGACTATGGCTACACCTTC.

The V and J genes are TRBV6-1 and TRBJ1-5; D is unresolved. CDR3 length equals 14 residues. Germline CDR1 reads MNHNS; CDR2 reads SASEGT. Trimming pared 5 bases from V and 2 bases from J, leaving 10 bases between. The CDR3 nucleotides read TGTGCCAGCAGTACCGGGAAGGGCAATCAGCCCCAGCATTTT. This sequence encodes CASSTGKGNQPQHF.

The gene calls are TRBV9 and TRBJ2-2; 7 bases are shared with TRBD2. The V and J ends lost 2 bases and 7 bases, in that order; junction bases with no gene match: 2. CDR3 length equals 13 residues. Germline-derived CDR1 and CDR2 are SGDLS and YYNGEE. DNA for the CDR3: TGTGCCAGCAGCGTGGGGGGGGTCGGGGAGCTGTTTTTT. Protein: CASSVGGVGELFF.

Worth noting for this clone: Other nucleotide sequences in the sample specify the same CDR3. CDR3 protein: CASSLSGTDYNEQFF. The CDR3 DNA is TGCGCCAGCAGCTTATCCGGGACAGACTACAATGAGCAGTTCTTC. The V and J genes are TRBV5-1 and TRBJ2-1; 7 bases line up with TRBD1. The CDR3 contains 15 residues. Unmatched junction bases numbered 5, after V lost 2 bases and J lost 3 bases. From germline, CDR1 is SGHRS and CDR2 YFSETQ.

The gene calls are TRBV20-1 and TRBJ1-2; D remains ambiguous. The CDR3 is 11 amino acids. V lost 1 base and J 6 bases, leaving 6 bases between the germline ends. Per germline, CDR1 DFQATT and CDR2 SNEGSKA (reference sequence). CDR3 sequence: CSARVGDGYTF. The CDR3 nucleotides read TGCAGTGCTAGAGTTGGAGATGGCTACACCTTC.

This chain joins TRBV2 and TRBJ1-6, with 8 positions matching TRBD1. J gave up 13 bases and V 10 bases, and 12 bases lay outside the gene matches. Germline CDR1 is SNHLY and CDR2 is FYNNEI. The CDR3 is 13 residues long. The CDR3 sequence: CATADRGTSPLHF. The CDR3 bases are TGTGCCACTGCTGACAGGGGCACCTCTCCCCTCCACTTT.

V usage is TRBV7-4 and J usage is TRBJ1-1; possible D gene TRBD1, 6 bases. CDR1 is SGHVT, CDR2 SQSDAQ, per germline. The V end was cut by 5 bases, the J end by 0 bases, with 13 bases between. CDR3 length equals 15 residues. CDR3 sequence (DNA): TGTGCCAGCAGCCATGTGGACAGCCTGAACACTGAAGCTTTCTTT. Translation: CASSHVDSLNTEAFF.

The CDR3 protein is CASSPWASSNNQPQHF. The DNA for the CDR3 is TGTGCCAGTAGTCCCTGGGCGAGTTCGAACAATCAGCCCCAGCATTTT. The chain has TRBV19 and TRBJ1-5, with no clear D. V gave up 5 bases and J gave up 3 bases, with 17 bases separating them. The CDR3 spans 16 residues. Germline-derived CDR1 and CDR2 are LNHDA and SQIVND (reference sequence).

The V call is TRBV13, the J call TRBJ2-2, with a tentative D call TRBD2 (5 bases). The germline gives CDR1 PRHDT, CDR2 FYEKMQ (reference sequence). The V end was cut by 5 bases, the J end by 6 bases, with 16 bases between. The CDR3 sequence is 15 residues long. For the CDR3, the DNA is TGTGCCAGCAGCCCGGGAATAGGGAGTGCCGGGGAGCTGTTTTTT. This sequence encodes CASSPGIGSAGELFF. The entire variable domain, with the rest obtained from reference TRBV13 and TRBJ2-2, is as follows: AAGVIQSPRHLIKEKRETATLKCYPIPRHDTVYWYQQGPGQDPQFLISFYEKMQSDKGSIPDRFSAQQFSDYHSELNMSSLELGDSALYFCASSPGIGSAGELFFGEGSRLTVL.

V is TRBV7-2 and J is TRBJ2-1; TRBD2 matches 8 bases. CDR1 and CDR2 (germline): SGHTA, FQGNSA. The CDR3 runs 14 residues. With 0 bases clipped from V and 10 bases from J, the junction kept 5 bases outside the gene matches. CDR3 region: CASSLALPGGEQFF. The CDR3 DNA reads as TGTGCCAGCAGCTTAGCGCTTCCGGGGGGGGAGCAGTTCTTC.

The CDR3 nucleotides are TGTGCCAGCAGCGCTCAGGGATATCAGCCCCAGCATTTT. Amino acid sequence: CASSAQGYQPQHF. V and J are TRBV2 and TRBJ1-5, with D possibly being TRBD1 (5 bases). Deletions cut 6 bases from V and 5 bases from J, with 11 bases between. Germline assignment: CDR1 SNHLY and CDR2 FYNNEI. There are 13 residues in the CDR3.

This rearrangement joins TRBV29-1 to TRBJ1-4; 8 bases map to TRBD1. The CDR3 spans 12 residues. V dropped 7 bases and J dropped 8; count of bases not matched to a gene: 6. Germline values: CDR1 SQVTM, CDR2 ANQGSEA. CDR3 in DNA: TGCAGCGCCGGACAGGGAGGAGAAAAACTGTTTTTT. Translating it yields CSAGQGGEKLFF.

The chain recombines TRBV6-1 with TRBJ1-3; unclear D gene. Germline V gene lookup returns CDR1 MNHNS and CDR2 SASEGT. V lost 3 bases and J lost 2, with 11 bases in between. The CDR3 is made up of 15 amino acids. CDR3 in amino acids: CASSERVPTGNTIYF. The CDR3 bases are TGTGCCAGCAGTGAGAGGGTACCGACTGGAAACACCATATATTTT.

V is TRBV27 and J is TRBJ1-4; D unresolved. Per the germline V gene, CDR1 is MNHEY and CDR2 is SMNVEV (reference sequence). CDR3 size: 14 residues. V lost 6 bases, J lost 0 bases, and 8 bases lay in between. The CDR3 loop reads CASRKLPTNEKLFF. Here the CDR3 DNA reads TGTGCCAGCAGAAAACTGCCAACTAATGAAAAACTGTTTTTT.

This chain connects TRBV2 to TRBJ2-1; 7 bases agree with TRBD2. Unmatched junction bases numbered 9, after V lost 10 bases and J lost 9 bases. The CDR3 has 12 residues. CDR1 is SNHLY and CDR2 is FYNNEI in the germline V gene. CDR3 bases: TGTGCCACCGGACTAGGTTCCACTGAGCAGTTCTTC. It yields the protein CATGLGSTEQFF.

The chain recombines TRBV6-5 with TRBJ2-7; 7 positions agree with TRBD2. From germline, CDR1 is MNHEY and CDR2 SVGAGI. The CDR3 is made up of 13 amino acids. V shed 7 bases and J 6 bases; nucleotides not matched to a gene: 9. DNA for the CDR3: TGTGCCAGCACTCGGGCGGGAGCCGGCGAGCAGTACTTC. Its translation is CASTRAGAGEQYF.

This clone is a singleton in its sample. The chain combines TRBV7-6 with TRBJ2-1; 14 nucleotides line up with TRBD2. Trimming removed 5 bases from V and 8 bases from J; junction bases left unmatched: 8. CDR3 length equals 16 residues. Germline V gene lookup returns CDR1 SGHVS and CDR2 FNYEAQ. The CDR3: CASSPLTSGGAHEQFF. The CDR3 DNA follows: TGTGCCAGCAGCCCCTTGACTAGCGGGGGGGCCCATGAGCAGTTCTTC.

CDR3 nucleotide sequence: TGTGCCAGCAGTGACACAGGGGCCTACAATGAGCAGTTCTTC. Translating it yields CASSDTGAYNEQFF. V gene TRBV2 combines with J gene TRBJ2-1; TRBD1 agrees at 7 bases. The CDR3 loop spans 14 amino acids. V lost 3 bases and J lost 2; bases outside the gene matches: 1. Germline CDR1 SNHLY, CDR2 FYNNEI.